The clone carrying this T cell receptor (beta chain) was counted a few times. The antigen remains undetermined. The sample comes from a study of T-cell reconstitution after alpha-beta-depleted transplantation in children. Findings of the study overall: Several hundred expanded graft clones reportedly were the source of alpha-beta T cells about two months after transplant. Elevated TCRbeta diversity at day 60 was traced, in some patients, to surviving recipient T cells and thymic progenitors. Hyperexpanded clones declined; after one year, newly produced T cells mostly supplied diversity.

The CDR3 spans 14 residues. V lost 5 bases to trimming and J lost 4 bases; unmatched junction nucleotides: 4. This sample's TCRbeta library carried unique molecular identifier barcodes. One entry per CDR3 protein results from TCRdb running MiXCR on the PCR reads. The data show 300,000 or so distinct CDR3 sequences, about a quarter seen once. The receptor's source is a male patient younger than 18 who had a stem cell transplant for acute lymphoblastic leukemia, so the T cells may come from the graft donor. The source was PBMCs, mostly from graft donor cells, collected 180 days after TCRalphabeta/CD19-depleted stem cell transplant. The chain combines TRBV12-3 or TRBV12-4 with TRBJ1-5, with 8 bases fitting TRBD1. CDR3 in DNA: TGTGCCAGCAGTCCCAGACAGGGGAATCAGCCCCAGCATTTT. It is translated as CASSPRQGNQPQHF.